Listed here are 19 T cell receptor beta chains from one sample, sequenced in a study of long-term antiretroviral therapy in people with HIV. They ran version v3.0 of the immunoSEQ assay at survey level. Method: immunoSEQ multiplex PCR; TCRdb's copy keeps in-frame clones and lacks some. The data hold some 19,000 clones, with roughly 79% observed a single time. The material was unsorted PBMCs, obtained 2.2 years after starting antiretroviral therapy. These receptors came from a man aged 50-59 years with HIV.

The rearrangement links TRBV30 to TRBJ2-1, with no clear D. V was trimmed by 2 bases and J by 4 bases, leaving 6 bases between them. Germline CDR1 is GTSNPN and CDR2 is SVGIG (reference sequence). The CDR3 has 12 residues. CDR3 bases: TGTGCCTGGAGTACCCTATACAATGAGCAGTTCTTC. Its translation: CAWSTLYNEQFF.

V and J are TRBV28 and TRBJ1-2; TRBD1 is a possible D gene (6 bases). Germline assignment: CDR1 MDHEN and CDR2 SYDVKM. The CDR3 is 13 amino acids. The CDR3 sequence: CVVTSGANYGYTF. The CDR3, as DNA: TGTGTCGTAACCTCAGGGGCTAACTATGGCTACACCTTC.

V usage is TRBV7-8 and J usage is TRBJ1-2, with a possible D match to TRBD1 (5 bases). V was pared by 5 bases and J by 2 bases, with 24 bases between. The CDR3 spans 18 residues. The germline V gene has CDR1 SGHVS and CDR2 FQNEAQ. The CDR3 nucleotides read TGTGCCAGCAGCGCAGGCCCCGGACAAAAAGCGAGGAACTATGGCTACACCTTC. Amino acids: CASSAGPGQKARNYGYTF.

This rearrangement joins TRBV6-5 to TRBJ2-7; TRBD1 might be the D (5 bases). Germline CDR1 MNHEY, CDR2 SVGAGI. CDR3 size: 14 residues. V was shortened by 6 bases and J by 5 bases, with 17 bases between the two germline ends. DNA of the CDR3: TGTGCCAGCAGGGGCAAGGGCAGGGCCCACGAGCAGTACTTC. Residues: CASRGKGRAHEQYF.

V is TRBV25-1 and J is TRBJ2-3, with D possibly TRBD1 on 5 matching bases. V lost 8 bases and J 9 bases, leaving 15 bases between the germline ends. The CDR3 has 12 amino acids. CDR1 MGHDK and CDR2 SYGVNS come from the germline V gene. The CDR3 sequence: CASGQGVGTQYF. The CDR3 nucleotides read TGTGCCAGCGGGCAGGGCGTGGGAACGCAGTATTTT.

The chain recombines TRBV5-1 with TRBJ2-3; 13 bases are shared with TRBD2. V gave up 3 bases and J gave up 4 bases; unmatched junction bases: 5. This CDR3 is built from 16 residues. The germline V gene has CDR1 SGHRS and CDR2 YFSETQ. CDR3 sequence: CASSSGLAGVSDTQYF. DNA for the CDR3: TGCGCCAGCAGCTCCGGACTAGCGGGAGTTTCAGATACGCAGTATTTT.

V usage is TRBV5-1 and J usage is TRBJ1-2, with 9 nucleotides matching TRBD1. CDR1 is SGHRS and CDR2 is YFSETQ in the germline V gene. V lost 2 bases, J lost 7 bases, and 3 bases stayed unmatched. This CDR3 spans 13 amino acids. The CDR3 protein is CASSLDRGTGYTF. CDR3 sequence (DNA): TGCGCCAGCAGCTTAGACAGGGGGACTGGCTACACCTTC.

The V gene is TRBV6-5, the J gene TRBJ2-4; no clear D gene. This CDR3 is 15 amino acids long. In germline, CDR1 is MNHEY, CDR2 SVGAGI. V shed 7 bases and J shed 2 bases, with 15 bases lying between them. DNA for the CDR3: TGTGCCAGCACCCTAGAACCAAGGACCAAAAACATTCAGTACTTC. This translates into CASTLEPRTKNIQYF.

This chain connects TRBV7-9 to TRBJ2-7, with 7 bases that match TRBD1. J gave up 6 bases and V 3 bases, and 11 bases lay outside the gene matches. Germline V CDR1 and CDR2: SEHNR, FQNEAQ (reference sequence). The CDR3 totals 15 residues. CDR3 nucleotide sequence: TGTGCCAGCAGCTTGGAATGGGACAGAGGGCGCGAGCAGTACTTC. This translates into CASSLEWDRGREQYF.

This clone was seen a single time. J is TRBJ2-7 and V is TRBV6-5, with D tentatively TRBD1 (5 bases). Germline assignment: CDR1 MNHEY and CDR2 SVGAGI. CDR3 length: 12 residues. Trimming cost V 10 bases and J 2 bases, with 12 bases left between them. The CDR3 sequence: CAIQDGTYEQYF. The CDR3, as DNA: TGTGCCATACAGGACGGCACCTACGAGCAGTACTTC.

The chain links TRBV11-3 to TRBJ2-3; D is ambiguous. The CDR3 length is 12 residues. Germline assignment: CDR1 SGHNT and CDR2 YENEEA. Trimming took off 0 bases at V and 6 bases at J, with 4 bases between the two ends. CDR3 in DNA: TGTGCCAGCAGCTTAGAGGGCGATACGCAGTATTTT. Amino acid sequence: CASSLEGDTQYF.

The chain carries TRBV27 and TRBJ2-7, with TRBD2 matching over 9 bases. The germline CDR1 and CDR2 sequences are MNHEY and SMNVEV (reference sequence). This CDR3 region has 14 residues. J lost 0 bases, V lost 5 bases, and 2 bases had no gene match. The CDR3 protein is CASSRTSDSYEQYF. The CDR3 DNA is TGTGCCAGCAGTCGGACTAGCGACTCCTACGAGCAGTACTTC.

The gene calls are TRBV10-3 and TRBJ2-1; either TRBD1 or TRBD2 may fit D (6 bases each). The CDR3 length is 15 residues. V was clipped by 3 bases and J by 7 bases, with 16 bases between them. From germline, CDR1 is ENHRY and CDR2 SYGVKD. The CDR3 coding sequence is TGTGCCATCAGTGAAACAGGGAGGAGCGCAAATGAGCAGTTCTTC. Protein: CAISETGRSANEQFF.

V and J are TRBV6-6 and TRBJ1-1; TRBD1 matches at 12 bases. The germline gives CDR1 MNHNY, CDR2 SVGAGI (reference sequence). V trimming: 4 bases; J trimming: 8 bases; junction bases outside the gene matches: 5. This CDR3 has 14 amino acids. Written as DNA, the CDR3 is TGTGCCAGCAGTTCGGGGACAGGGGGCTCCGAAGCTTTCTTT. This codes for CASSSGTGGSEAFF.

The J gene is TRBJ2-2, the V gene TRBV2, with 7 bases lining up with TRBD1. Per the germline V gene, CDR1 is SNHLY and CDR2 is FYNNEI. The length of the CDR3 is 14 residues. V lost 2 bases and J lost 7; bases outside the gene matches: 4. CDR3 nucleotides: TGTGCCAGCAGTGAAAAGGGGGCGCGCGGGGAGCTGTTTTTT. Translating gives CASSEKGARGELFF.

The chain uses TRBV13 and TRBJ1-5; TRBD1 is a possible D gene (5 bases). V was trimmed by 5 bases and J by 0 bases, leaving 11 bases between them. Germline V gene sequence: CDR1 PRHDT, CDR2 FYEKMQ (reference sequence). The CDR3 consists of 15 residues. CDR3 coding DNA: TGTGCCAGCAGCGGGGACGGCTATAGCAATCAGCCCCAGCATTTT. The encoded protein is CASSGDGYSNQPQHF.

The CDR3 region has the DNA TGCGCCAGCAGCCAAGGACTAGCGGTAGAGACCCAGTACTTC. Protein: CASSQGLAVETQYF. The chain recombines TRBV4-3 with TRBJ2-5; TRBD2 matches at 9 bases. V was pared by 1 base and J by 4 bases, with 1 base of the junction left unmatched. Per the germline V gene, CDR1 is LGHNA and CDR2 is YSLEER. This CDR3 spans 14 amino acids.

This clone was found a few times. The chain carries TRBV4-3 and TRBJ1-1, with D hard to call. Deletions cut 0 bases from V and 1 base from J, with 9 bases between. Germline values: CDR1 LGHNA, CDR2 YSLEER. The CDR3 extends over 15 amino acids. In DNA form, the CDR3 reads TGCGCCAGCAGCCAAGATCCGGGGTGGAACACTGAAGCTTTCTTT. This codes for CASSQDPGWNTEAFF.

This chain's CDR3 is CSVVVTPGANVLTF. The DNA of the CDR3 is TGCAGCGTTGTAGTTACTCCGGGGGCCAACGTCCTGACTTTC. The chain recombines TRBV29-1 with TRBJ2-6; D ambiguous. The V and J ends lost 4 bases and 4 bases respectively, with 11 bases between them. The CDR3 extends over 14 amino acids. Germline CDR1 and CDR2: SQVTM and ANQGSEA.